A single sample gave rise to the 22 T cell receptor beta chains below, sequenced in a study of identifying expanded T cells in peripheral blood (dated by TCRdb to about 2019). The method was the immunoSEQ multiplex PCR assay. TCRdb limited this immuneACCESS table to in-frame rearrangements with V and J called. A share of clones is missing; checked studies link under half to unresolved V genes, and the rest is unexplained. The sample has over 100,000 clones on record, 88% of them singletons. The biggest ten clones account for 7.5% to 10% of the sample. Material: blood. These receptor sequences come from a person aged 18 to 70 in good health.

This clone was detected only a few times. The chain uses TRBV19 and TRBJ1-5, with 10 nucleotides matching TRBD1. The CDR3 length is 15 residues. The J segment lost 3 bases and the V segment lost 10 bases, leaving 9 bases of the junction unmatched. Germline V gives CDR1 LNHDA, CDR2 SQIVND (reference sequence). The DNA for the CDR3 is TGTGCCACTTCTCCGGGACAGGGGAACAATCAGCCCCAGCATTTT. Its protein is CATSPGQGNNQPQHF.

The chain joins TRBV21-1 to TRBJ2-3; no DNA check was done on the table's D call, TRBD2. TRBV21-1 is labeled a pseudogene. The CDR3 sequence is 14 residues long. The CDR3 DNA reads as TGTGCCAGCAGCAAAGTTCATGCGTCGGATACGCAGTATTTT. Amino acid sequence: CASSKVHASDTQYF.

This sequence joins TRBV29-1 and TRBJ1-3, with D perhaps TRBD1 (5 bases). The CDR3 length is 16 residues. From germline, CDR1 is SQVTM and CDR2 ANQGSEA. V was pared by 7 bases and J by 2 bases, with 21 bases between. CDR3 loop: CSAVGTPGQTGNTIYF. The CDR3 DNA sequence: TGCAGCGCCGTCGGGACCCCGGGGCAAACTGGAAACACCATATATTTT.

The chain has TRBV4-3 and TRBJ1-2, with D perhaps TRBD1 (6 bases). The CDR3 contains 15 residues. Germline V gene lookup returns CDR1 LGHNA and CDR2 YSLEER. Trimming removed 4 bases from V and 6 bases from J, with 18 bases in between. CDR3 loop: CASSRDLHTGNGYTF. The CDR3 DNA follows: TGCGCCAGCAGCCGAGACCTCCACACAGGGAATGGCTACACCTTC.

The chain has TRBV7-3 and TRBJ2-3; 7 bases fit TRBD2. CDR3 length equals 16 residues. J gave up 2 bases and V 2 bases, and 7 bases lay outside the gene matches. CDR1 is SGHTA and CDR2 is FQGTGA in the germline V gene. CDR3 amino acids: CASSLSPAGFTDTQYF. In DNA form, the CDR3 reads TGTGCCAGCAGCTTATCGCCAGCGGGGTTCACAGATACGCAGTATTTT.

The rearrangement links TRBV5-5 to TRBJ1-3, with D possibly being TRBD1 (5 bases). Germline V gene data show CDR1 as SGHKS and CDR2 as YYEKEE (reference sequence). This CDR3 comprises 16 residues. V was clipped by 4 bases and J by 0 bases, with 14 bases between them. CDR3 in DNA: TGTGCCAGCAGCGATTACAGGCGACGCTCTGGAAACACCATATATTTT. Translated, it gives CASSDYRRRSGNTIYF.

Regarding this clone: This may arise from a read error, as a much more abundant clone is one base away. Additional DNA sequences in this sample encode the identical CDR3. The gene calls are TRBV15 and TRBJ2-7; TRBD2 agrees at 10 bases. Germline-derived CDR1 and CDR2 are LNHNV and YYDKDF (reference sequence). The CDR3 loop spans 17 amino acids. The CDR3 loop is CATSRGDGLADTYEQYF. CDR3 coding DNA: TGTGCCACCAGCAGAGGTGACGGACTAGCGGATACCTATGAGCAGTACTTC.

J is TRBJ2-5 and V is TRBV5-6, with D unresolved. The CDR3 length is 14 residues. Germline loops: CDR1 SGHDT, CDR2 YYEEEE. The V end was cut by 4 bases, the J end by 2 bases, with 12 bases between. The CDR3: CASSHGFIQETQYF. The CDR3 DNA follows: TGTGCCAGCAGCCACGGTTTTATTCAAGAGACCCAGTACTTC.

The CDR3 bases are TGTGCCAGCAGCCCCGGATGGGGGGACTCTGAAGCTTTCTTT. This gives the protein CASSPGWGDSEAFF. The chain couples TRBV7-9 to TRBJ1-1, with a tentative D call TRBD1 (5 bases). CDR3 length equals 14 residues. CDR1 and CDR2 (germline): SEHNR, FQNEAQ (reference sequence). V lost 5 bases to trimming and J lost 6 bases, with 16 bases between them.

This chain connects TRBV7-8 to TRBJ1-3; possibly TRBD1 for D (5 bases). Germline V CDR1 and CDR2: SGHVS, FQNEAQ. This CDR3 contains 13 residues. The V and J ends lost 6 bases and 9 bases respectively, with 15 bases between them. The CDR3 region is CASRGTRDGTIYF. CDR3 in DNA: TGTGCCAGCAGAGGGACGAGGGACGGCACCATATATTTT.

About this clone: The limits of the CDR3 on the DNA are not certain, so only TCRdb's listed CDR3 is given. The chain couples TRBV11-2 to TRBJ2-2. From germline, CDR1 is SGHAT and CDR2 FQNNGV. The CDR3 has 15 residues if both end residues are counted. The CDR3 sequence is CASSLLRFGSGELFF.

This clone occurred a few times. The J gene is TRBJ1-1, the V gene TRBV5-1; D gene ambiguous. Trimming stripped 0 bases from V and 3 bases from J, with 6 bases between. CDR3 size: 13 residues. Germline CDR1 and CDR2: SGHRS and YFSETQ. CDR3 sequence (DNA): TGCGCCAGCAGCTTGGTATGGTACACTGAAGCTTTCTTT. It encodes CASSLVWYTEAFF.

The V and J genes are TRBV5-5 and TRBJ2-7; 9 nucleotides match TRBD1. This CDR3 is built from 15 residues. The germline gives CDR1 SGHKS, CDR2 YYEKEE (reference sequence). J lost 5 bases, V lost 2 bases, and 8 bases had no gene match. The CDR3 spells CASSFYRDRDDEQYF. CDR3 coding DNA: TGTGCCAGCAGCTTTTACCGGGACAGGGACGACGAGCAGTACTTC. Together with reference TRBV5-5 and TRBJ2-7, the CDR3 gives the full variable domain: DAGVTQSPTHLIKTRGQQVTLRCSPISGHKSVSWYQQVLGQGPQFIFQYYEKEERGRGNFPDRFSARQFPNYSSELNVNALLLGDSALYLCASSFYRDRDDEQYFGPGTRLTVT.

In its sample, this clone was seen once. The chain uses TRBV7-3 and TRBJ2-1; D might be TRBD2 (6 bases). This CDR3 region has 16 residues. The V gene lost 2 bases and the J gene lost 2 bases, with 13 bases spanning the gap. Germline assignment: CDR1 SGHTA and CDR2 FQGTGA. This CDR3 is CASSLRPGEPYNEQFF. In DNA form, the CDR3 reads TGTGCCAGCAGCTTACGCCCGGGGGAGCCCTACAATGAGCAGTTCTTC.

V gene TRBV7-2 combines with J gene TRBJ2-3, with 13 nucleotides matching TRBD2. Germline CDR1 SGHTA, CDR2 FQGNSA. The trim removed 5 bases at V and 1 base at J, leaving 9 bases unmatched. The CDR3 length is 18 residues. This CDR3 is CASSLRWTSGSGTDTQYF. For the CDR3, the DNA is TGTGCCAGCAGCCTGAGGTGGACTAGCGGGAGCGGCACAGATACGCAGTATTTT.

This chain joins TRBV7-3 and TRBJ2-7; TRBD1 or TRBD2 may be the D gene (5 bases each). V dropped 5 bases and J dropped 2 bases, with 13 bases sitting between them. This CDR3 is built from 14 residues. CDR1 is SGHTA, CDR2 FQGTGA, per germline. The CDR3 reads CASSPGRFTYEQYF. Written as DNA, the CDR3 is TGTGCCAGCAGCCCGGGACGGTTTACCTACGAGCAGTACTTC.

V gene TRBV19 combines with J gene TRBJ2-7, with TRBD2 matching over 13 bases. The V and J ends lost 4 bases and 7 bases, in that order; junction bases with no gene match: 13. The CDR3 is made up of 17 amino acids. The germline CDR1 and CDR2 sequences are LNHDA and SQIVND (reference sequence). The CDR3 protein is CASSKPTLAGGPGEQYF. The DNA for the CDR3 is TGTGCCAGTAGTAAACCCACACTAGCGGGGGGGCCGGGGGAGCAGTACTTC.

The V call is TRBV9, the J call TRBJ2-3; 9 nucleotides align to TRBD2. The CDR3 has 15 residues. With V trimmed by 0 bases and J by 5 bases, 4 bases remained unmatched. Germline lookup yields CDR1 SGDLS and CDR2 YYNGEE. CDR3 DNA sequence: TGTGCCAGCAGCGTAGGAAGCGGGGGGTTAGATACGCAGTATTTT. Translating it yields CASSVGSGGLDTQYF.

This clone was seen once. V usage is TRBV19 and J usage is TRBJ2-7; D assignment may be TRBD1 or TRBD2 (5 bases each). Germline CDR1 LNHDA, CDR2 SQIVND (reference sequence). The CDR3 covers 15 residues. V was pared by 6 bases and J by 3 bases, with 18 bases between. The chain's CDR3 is CASSTLGTKDYEQYF. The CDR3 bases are TGTGCCAGTAGCACTTTGGGGACGAAAGACTACGAGCAGTACTTC.

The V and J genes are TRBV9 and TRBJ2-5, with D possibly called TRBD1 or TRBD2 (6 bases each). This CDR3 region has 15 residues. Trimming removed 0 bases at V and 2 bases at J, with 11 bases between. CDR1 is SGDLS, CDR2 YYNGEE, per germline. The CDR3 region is CASSVAWGAQETQYF. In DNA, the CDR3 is TGTGCCAGCAGCGTAGCCTGGGGGGCACAAGAGACCCAGTACTTC.

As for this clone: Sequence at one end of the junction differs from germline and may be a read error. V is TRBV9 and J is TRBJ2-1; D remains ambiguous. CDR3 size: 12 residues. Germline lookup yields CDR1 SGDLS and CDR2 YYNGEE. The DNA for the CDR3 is TGTGCCAGCAGCGTAGATTACAGTGAGCAGTTCTTC. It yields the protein CASSVDYSEQFF. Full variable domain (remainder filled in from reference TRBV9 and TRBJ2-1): DSGVTQTPKHLITATGQRVTLRCSPRSGDLSVYWYQQSLDQGLQFLIQYYNGEERAKGNILERFSAQQFPDLHSELNLSSLELGDSALYFCASSVDYSEQFFGPGTRLTVL.

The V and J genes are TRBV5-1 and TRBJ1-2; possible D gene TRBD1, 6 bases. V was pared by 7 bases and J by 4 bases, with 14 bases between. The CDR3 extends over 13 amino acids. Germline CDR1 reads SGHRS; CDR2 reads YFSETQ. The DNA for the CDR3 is TGCGCCAGCTCCTGGGGGGCAAGCTATGGCTACACCTTC. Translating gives CASSWGASYGYTF.